These T cell receptor beta chains were read from a single sample in a study of blood T cell repertoires in COVID-19. Measured with immunoSEQ multiplex PCR; TCRdb has only the in-frame clones, and not every one. The data contain roughly 280,000 clones, more than 80% of them singletons. The sequenced sample was PBMCs or T cells enriched from blood (not recorded which). The receptor set was obtained from a woman in her late teens or twenties who had recovered from COVID-19. The conserved cysteine and the conserved F or W are not part of the CDR3 here.

CDR3 protein: SVVVRGVEQY
V gene: TRBV29-1

CDR3 protein: ATSRESGSDT
V gene: TRBV15

CDR3 protein: AIWVLGTGDIRGRIYNEQF
V gene: TRBV19

CDR3 protein: ASSLGTRGDTQY
V gene: TRBV7-9

CDR3 protein: ASSPSPARGPVSVGEQF
V gene: TRBV4-1

CDR3 protein: ASSWGDHGYT
V gene: TRBV28

CDR3 protein: ASSLAGAGNTIY
V gene: TRBV11-1

CDR3 protein: ASSPVGTGDYEQY
V gene: TRBV18

CDR3 protein: ASSRGQGTNYGYT
V gene: TRBV4-2

CDR3 protein: ASSMQLAVQETQY
V gene: TRBV19

CDR3 protein: ASSPLIRGQNTEAF
V gene: TRBV5-1

CDR3 protein: SVEDANIQY
V gene: TRBV29-1

CDR3 protein: ASSPYRESETQY
V gene: TRBV7-9

CDR3 protein: ASSYPARGTYGYT
V gene: TRBV6-2/TRBV6-3

CDR3 protein: ATTSGTYEQY
V gene: TRBV2

CDR3 protein: ASSPGTIIYEQY
V gene: TRBV27

CDR3 protein: ASSRTGSRETQY
V gene: TRBV19

CDR3 protein: ASSLGHGSYEQY
V gene: TRBV3-1/TRBV3-2

CDR3 protein: ASSPEGDSYGYT
V gene: TRBV18

CDR3 protein: ASSLGGLQGDFEAF
V gene: TRBV7-9

CDR3 protein: ASSSRTENYGYT
V gene: TRBV4-2

CDR3 protein: ARSSRVLPYSNQPQH
V gene: TRBV5-3

CDR3 protein: ASSSMGRVEQY
V gene: TRBV5-1

CDR3 protein: SVEVNGPRTDTQY
V gene: TRBV29-1

CDR3 protein: ASRESWGENTEAF
V gene: TRBV14

CDR3 protein: ASSHWRGLRDTQY
V gene: TRBV5-6

CDR3 protein: ASSPGWSGTEAF
V gene: TRBV18

CDR3 protein: ASSEIGRDPQH
V gene: TRBV6-1

CDR3 protein: ASSVEGTGLNSPLH
V gene: TRBV9

CDR3 protein: ATGEPGNEKLF
V gene: TRBV4-1

CDR3 protein: ASSLVGGPNEQF
V gene: TRBV5-4

CDR3 protein: ASSGTGQDAYGYT
V gene: TRBV6-5

CDR3 protein: ASDDRIAYEQY
V gene: TRBV6-5

CDR3 protein: ASSLNRQGVGNEQF
V gene: TRBV7-3

CDR3 protein: ASSSPYLGDYGYT
V gene: TRBV7-9

CDR3 protein: ASSTGTSNTGELF
V gene: TRBV19

CDR3 protein: ASSPRGSGGAPNEQF
V gene: TRBV4-2

CDR3 protein: AISGQGGTEAF
V gene: TRBV10-3

CDR3 protein: ASKRGAYLHEQF
V gene: TRBV2

CDR3 protein: ASRGFDRNYGYT
V gene: TRBV28

CDR3 protein: ASSQEDGGATDTQY
V gene: TRBV3-1/TRBV3-2

CDR3 protein: ASSLWGGPHEQF
V gene: TRBV5-5

CDR3 protein: ASSLAHQGQPNTGELF
V gene: TRBV18

CDR3 protein: ASSFGGLNNEQF
V gene: TRBV27

CDR3 protein: ASSFYGGIY
V gene: TRBV27

CDR3 protein: ASSFRTTPLH
V gene: TRBV12-3/TRBV12-4

CDR3 protein: ASSQGGTAIDEQF
V gene: TRBV4-1

CDR3 protein: ASSTEGAYEQY
V gene: TRBV11-2

CDR3 protein: ASSLGGRAYEQY
V gene: TRBV5-1

CDR3 protein: ASSPTGQAYEQY
V gene: TRBV28

CDR3 protein: ATPSTGPKLYEQY
V gene: TRBV6-4

CDR3 protein: ASSDGQAHRGNQPQH
V gene: TRBV10-1